The rows below give T cell receptor beta chains drawn from one sample of a study of identical twins. In TCRdb, the 5' RACE reads were re-called with MiXCR into one record per CDR3 protein. Among 410,000 or so distinct CDR3 sequences listed, around a sixth were seen once. The sample consisted of naive T cells sorted from blood. These receptor sequences come from a man aged 50 or older in good health. Each CDR3 is given without its conserved first and last residue. Some rows mark clone size as missing; the rest say once, few, many or name a class of expanded clone.

v_call: TRBV3-1
j_call: TRBJ1-6
clone_size: many
cdr3_aa: ASSQIRTGVDSPLH

v_call: TRBV5-1
j_call: TRBJ1-3
clone_size: few
cdr3_aa: ASSLYPDSRNTIY

v_call: TRBV4-2
j_call: TRBJ1-2
clone_size: .
cdr3_aa: ASSQDHPGSDGYT

v_call: TRBV10-3
j_call: TRBJ2-1
clone_size: many
cdr3_aa: AIRGQGDEQF

v_call: TRBV20-1
j_call: TRBJ1-1
clone_size: few
cdr3_aa: SATFQGNTEAF

v_call: TRBV12-3/TRBV12-4
j_call: TRBJ1-2
clone_size: many
cdr3_aa: ASSLVRGQGDGYT

v_call: TRBV12-3/TRBV12-4
j_call: TRBJ2-7
clone_size: .
cdr3_aa: ASSFERELSEQY

v_call: TRBV12-3/TRBV12-4
j_call: TRBJ1-3
clone_size: few
cdr3_aa: ASRPGRRSGNTIY

v_call: TRBV29-1
j_call: TRBJ2-1
clone_size: .
cdr3_aa: SVGMGGDYNEQF

v_call: TRBV6-2/TRBV6-3
j_call: TRBJ1-1
clone_size: .
cdr3_aa: ASSPVGNTEAF

v_call: TRBV5-1
j_call: TRBJ2-1
clone_size: .
cdr3_aa: ASSLAYNNEQF

v_call: TRBV10-3
j_call: TRBJ2-2
clone_size: few
cdr3_aa: AISERTNGELF

v_call: TRBV18
j_call: TRBJ2-3
clone_size: .
cdr3_aa: ASSPRQGTDTQY

v_call: TRBV6-5
j_call: TRBJ2-5
clone_size: .
cdr3_aa: ASSYSSGAWETQY

v_call: TRBV7-8
j_call: TRBJ2-3
clone_size: .
cdr3_aa: ASSLSGSGDAQY

v_call: TRBV7-2
j_call: TRBJ2-7
clone_size: .
cdr3_aa: ASAADSLSYEQY

v_call: TRBV6-5
j_call: TRBJ2-5
clone_size: many
cdr3_aa: ASSYRSSQETQY

v_call: TRBV6-2/TRBV6-3
j_call: TRBJ2-7
clone_size: .
cdr3_aa: ASTRRYRLSYEQY

v_call: TRBV7-6
j_call: TRBJ2-2
clone_size: many
cdr3_aa: ASSFKGPFATPNTGELF

v_call: TRBV29-1
j_call: TRBJ2-1
clone_size: many
cdr3_aa: SVSLGGSAYNEQF

v_call: TRBV5-8
j_call: TRBJ2-5
clone_size: few
cdr3_aa: ASSRWTGHKEETQY

v_call: TRBV7-2
j_call: TRBJ2-5
clone_size: many
cdr3_aa: ASSLIGLLETQY

v_call: TRBV10-3
j_call: TRBJ2-3
clone_size: .
cdr3_aa: AISPGRSTDTQY

v_call: TRBV10-3
j_call: TRBJ2-1
clone_size: few
cdr3_aa: AISESWDRGQNEQF

v_call: TRBV6-5
j_call: TRBJ2-2
clone_size: many
cdr3_aa: ASSYFGGELF

v_call: TRBV28
j_call: TRBJ2-7
clone_size: .
cdr3_aa: ASSLWTSGVYEQY

v_call: TRBV7-8
j_call: TRBJ2-2
clone_size: once
cdr3_aa: ASSSGLADGELF

v_call: TRBV7-3
j_call: TRBJ2-3
clone_size: .
cdr3_aa: ASSLVPGESRPTQY

v_call: TRBV5-1
j_call: TRBJ2-7
clone_size: .
cdr3_aa: ASSLISTYEQY

v_call: TRBV5-1
j_call: TRBJ1-5
clone_size: .
cdr3_aa: ASSLDRIDQPQH

v_call: TRBV24-1
j_call: TRBJ2-1
clone_size: many
cdr3_aa: ATKSGRDHNEQF

v_call: TRBV20-1
j_call: TRBJ2-7
clone_size: few
cdr3_aa: SASSAGGPHYEQY

v_call: TRBV11-1
j_call: TRBJ2-1
clone_size: .
cdr3_aa: ASSSRRGEVSGNEQF

v_call: TRBV20-1
j_call: TRBJ2-1
clone_size: many
cdr3_aa: SAYSGLAGIGDEQF

v_call: TRBV20-1
j_call: TRBJ2-3
clone_size: many
cdr3_aa: SASPSEGAGTDTQY

v_call: TRBV21-1
j_call: TRBJ2-7
clone_size: .
cdr3_aa: ASSKGRTTVYEQY

v_call: TRBV18
j_call: TRBJ1-6
clone_size: .
cdr3_aa: ASSPGQGGSPLH